A single T cell receptor beta chain is shown here with its context. The antigen remains undetermined. This sample is part of a study of vaccination and CD4 T cells after COVID-19. Background on the study: Convalescent cases consisted of six males and four females, of whom two were Hispanic. The post-COVID samples were taken a median around 93 days after diagnosis, anywhere from 35 to 161.

The CDR3 runs to 14 residues. The germline V gene has CDR1 WNHNN and CDR2 SYGVQD (reference sequence). Trimming took off 9 bases at V and 4 bases at J, with 16 bases between the two ends. TCRdb processed the PCR reads anew with MiXCR; each CDR3 protein has one entry. This repertoire shows 20,000 or so distinct CDR3 sequences, around 60% found once; its top ten account for approximately 1.1%. Whole-study findings and limits: Convalescent patients were relatively few, and early post-infection timepoints were missing.

Sequencing was performed on CD4+ T cells from blood, taken before SARS-CoV-2 vaccination. This TCR was recovered from a human donor who had recovered from COVID-19. This sequence joins TRBV10-1 and TRBJ1-5, with TRBD1 as a possible D gene (6 bases). CDR3: CARSPGAPNQPQHF. The DNA for the CDR3 is TGCGCCAGATCACCGGGGGCACCAAATCAGCCCCAGCATTTT.